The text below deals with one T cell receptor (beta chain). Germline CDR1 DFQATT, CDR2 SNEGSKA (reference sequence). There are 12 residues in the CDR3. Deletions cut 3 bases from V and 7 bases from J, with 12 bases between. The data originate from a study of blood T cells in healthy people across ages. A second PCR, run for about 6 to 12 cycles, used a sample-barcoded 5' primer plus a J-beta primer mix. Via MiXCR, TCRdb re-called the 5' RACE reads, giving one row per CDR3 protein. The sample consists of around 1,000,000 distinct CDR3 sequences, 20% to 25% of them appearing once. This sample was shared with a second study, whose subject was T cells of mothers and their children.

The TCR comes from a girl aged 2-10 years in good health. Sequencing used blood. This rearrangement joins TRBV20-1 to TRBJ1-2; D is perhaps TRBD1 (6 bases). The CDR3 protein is CSARRGGVGYTF. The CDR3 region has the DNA TGCAGTGCTAGGAGGGGGGGTGTTGGCTACACCTTC.